The clone carrying this T cell receptor beta chain occurred once. The antigen is unknown. The data stem from a study of breast tumors, draining lymph nodes, adjacent tissues. Whole-study results and caveats: Findings are consistent with lymph node origin and intratumoral expansion of most tumor T cells. Luminal-like breast cancer showed significantly greater tumor-nontumor repertoire similarity than basal-like breast cancer did.

TCRdb recomputed calls from the multiplex PCR reads with MiXCR, one row per CDR3 protein. The profile shows approximately 130,000 distinct CDR3 sequences, 20% to 25% of them singletons. Samples came from axillary lymph nodes draining the breast cancer. Germline CDR1 reads DFQATT; CDR2 reads SNEGSKA (reference sequence). This CDR3 comprises 12 residues. Trimming removed 6 bases at V and 4 bases at J, with 12 bases between. This clonotype was obtained from a female donor with breast cancer. Some clones in this sample may be carry-over from other donors' samples. The V and J genes are TRBV20-1 and TRBJ1-2; a weak D match, TRBD1 (5 bases). Source material: axillary lymph node tissue. The CDR3 loop reads CSAWGRTYGYTF. CDR3 DNA sequence: TGCAGTGCCTGGGGACGGACCTATGGCTACACCTTC.